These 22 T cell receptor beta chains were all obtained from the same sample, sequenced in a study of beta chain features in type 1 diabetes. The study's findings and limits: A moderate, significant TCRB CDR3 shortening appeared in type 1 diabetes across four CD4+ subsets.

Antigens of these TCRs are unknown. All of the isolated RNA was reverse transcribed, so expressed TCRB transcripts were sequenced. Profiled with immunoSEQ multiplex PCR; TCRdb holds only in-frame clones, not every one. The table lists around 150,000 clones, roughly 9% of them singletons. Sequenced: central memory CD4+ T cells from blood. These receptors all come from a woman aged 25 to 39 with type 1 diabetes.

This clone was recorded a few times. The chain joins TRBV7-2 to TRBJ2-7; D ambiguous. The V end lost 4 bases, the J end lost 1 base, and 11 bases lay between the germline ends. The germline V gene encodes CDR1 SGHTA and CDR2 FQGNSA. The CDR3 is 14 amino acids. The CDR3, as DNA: TGTGCCAGCAGCTACAATATGGAGTCCTACGAGCAGTACTTC. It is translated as CASSYNMESYEQYF.

CDR3 protein: CASSMRQNTDTQYF. The CDR3 bases are TGTGCCAGCAGCATGCGGCAGAACACAGATACGCAGTATTTT. The chain links TRBV7-2 to TRBJ2-3; D is uncertain. CDR3 length: 14 residues. V was clipped by 5 bases and J by 2 bases, with 11 bases between them. Per the germline V gene, CDR1 is SGHTA and CDR2 is FQGNSA.

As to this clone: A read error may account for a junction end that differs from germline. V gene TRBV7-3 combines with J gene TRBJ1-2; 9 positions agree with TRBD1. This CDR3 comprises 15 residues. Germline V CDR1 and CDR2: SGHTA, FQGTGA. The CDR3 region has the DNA TGCGCCAGCAGCCAAGAATCACAGGGGGCGCTTGGCTACACCTTC. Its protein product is CASSQESQGALGYTF.

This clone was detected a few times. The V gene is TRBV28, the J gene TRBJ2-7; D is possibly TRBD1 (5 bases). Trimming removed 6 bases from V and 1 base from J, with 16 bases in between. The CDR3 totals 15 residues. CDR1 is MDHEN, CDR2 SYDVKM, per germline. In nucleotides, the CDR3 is TGTGCCAGCAGCAGAACAGGCACTCGGTCCTACGAGCAGTACTTC. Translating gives CASSRTGTRSYEQYF.

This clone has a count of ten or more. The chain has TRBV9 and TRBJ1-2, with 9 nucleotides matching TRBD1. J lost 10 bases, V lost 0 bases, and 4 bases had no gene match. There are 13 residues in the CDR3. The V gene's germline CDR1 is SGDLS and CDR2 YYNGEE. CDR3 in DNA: TGTGCCAGCAGCGTAGAGGAACAGGGGGCCTACACCTTC. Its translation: CASSVEEQGAYTF. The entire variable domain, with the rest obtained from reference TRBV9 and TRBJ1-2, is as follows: DSGVTQTPKHLITATGQRVTLRCSPRSGDLSVYWYQQSLDQGLQFLIQYYNGEERAKGNILERFSAQQFPDLHSELNLSSLELGDSALYFCASSVEEQGAYTFGSGTRLTVV.

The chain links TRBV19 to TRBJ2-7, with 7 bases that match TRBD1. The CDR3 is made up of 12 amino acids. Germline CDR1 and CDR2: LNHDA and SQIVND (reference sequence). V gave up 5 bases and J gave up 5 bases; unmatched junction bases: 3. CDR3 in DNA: TGTGCCAGTAGTGACAGGGAACACGAGCAGTACTTC. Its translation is CASSDREHEQYF.

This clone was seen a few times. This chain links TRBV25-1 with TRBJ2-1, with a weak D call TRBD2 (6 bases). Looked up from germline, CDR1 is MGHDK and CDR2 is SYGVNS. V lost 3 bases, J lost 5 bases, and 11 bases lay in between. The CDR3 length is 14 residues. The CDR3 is CASSEGGTNNEQFF. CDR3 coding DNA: TGTGCCAGCAGTGAGGGAGGTACCAACAATGAGCAGTTCTTC.

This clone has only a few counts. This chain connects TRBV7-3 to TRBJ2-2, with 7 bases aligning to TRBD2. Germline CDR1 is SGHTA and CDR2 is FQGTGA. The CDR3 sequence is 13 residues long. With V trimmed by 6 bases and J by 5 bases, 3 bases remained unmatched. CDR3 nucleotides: TGTGCCAGCAGACGGGAGGAAACCGGGGAGCTGTTTTTT. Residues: CASRREETGELFF.

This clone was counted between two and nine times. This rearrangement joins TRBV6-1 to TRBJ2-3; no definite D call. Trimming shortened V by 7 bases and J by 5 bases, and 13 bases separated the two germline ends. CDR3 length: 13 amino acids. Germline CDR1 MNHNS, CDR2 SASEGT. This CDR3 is CASTDPPGDTQYF. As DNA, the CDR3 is TGTGCCAGCACCGATCCACCCGGAGATACGCAGTATTTT.

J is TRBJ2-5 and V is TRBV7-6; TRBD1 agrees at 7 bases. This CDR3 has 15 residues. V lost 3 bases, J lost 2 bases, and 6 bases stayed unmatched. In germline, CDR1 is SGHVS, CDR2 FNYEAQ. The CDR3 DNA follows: TGTGCCAGCAGCTTCATCCCGGGACAGCAAGAGACCCAGTACTTC. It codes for CASSFIPGQQETQYF.

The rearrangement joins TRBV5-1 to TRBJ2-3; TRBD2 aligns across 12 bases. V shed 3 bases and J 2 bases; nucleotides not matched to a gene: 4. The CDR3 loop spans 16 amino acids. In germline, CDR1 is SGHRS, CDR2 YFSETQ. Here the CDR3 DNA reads TGCGCCAGCAGCTCACTAGCGGGAGGTCCCACAGATACGCAGTATTTT. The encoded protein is CASSSLAGGPTDTQYF. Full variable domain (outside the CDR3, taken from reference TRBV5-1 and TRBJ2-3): KAGVTQTPRYLIKTRGQQVTLSCSPISGHRSVSWYQQTPGQGLQFLFEYFSETQRNKGNFPGRFSGRQFSNSRSEMNVSTLELGDSALYLCASSSLAGGPTDTQYFGPGTRLTVL.

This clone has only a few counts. In nucleotides, the CDR3 is TGTGCCAGCAGCGATGGACTAGCGGGAGTTGAGACCCAGTACTTC. This codes for CASSDGLAGVETQYF. The chain uses TRBV7-2 and TRBJ2-5, with TRBD2 matching 13 bases. The germline CDR1 and CDR2 sequences are SGHTA and FQGNSA. V dropped 5 bases and J dropped 5; count of bases not matched to a gene: 5. The CDR3 runs to 15 residues. The full variable domain, with the rest looked up from reference TRBV7-2 and TRBJ2-5, is GAGVSQSPSNKVTEKGKDVELRCDPISGHTALYWYRQSLGQGLEFLIYFQGNSAPDKSGLPSDRFSAERTGGSVSTLTIQRTQQEDSAVYLCASSDGLAGVETQYFGPGTRLLVL.

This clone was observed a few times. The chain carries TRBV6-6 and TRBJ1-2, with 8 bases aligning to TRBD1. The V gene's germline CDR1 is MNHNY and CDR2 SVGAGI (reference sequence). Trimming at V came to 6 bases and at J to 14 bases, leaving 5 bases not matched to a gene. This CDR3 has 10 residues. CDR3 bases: TGTGCCAGCAGCTACGACAGGGGAACCTTC. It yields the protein CASSYDRGTF.

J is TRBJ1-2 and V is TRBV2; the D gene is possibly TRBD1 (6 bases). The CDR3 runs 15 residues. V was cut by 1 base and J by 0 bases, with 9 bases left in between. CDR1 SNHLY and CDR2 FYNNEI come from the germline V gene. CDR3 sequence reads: CASSEEGGPNYGYTF. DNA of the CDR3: TGTGCCAGCAGTGAAGAGGGGGGGCCTAACTATGGCTACACCTTC.

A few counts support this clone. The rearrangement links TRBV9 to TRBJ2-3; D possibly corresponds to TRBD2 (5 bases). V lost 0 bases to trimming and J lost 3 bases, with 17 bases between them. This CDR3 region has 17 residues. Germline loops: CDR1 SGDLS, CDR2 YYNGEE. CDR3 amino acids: CASSVELAGFLTDTQYF. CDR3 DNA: TGTGCCAGCAGCGTAGAACTCGCGGGTTTTTTAACAGATACGCAGTATTTT.

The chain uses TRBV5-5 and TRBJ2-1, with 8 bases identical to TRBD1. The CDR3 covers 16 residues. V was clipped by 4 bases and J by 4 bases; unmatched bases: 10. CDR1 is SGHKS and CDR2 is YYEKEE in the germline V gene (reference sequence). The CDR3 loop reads CASSPPRTGRYNEQFF. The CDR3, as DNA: TGTGCCAGCAGCCCTCCCAGGACAGGGCGATACAATGAGCAGTTCTTC.

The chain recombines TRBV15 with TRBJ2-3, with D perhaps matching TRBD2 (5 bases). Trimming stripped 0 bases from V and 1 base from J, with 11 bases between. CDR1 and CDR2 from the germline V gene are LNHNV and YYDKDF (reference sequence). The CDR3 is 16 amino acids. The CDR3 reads CATSRDWGAGTDTQYF. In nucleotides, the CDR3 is TGTGCCACCAGCAGAGATTGGGGAGCCGGCACAGATACGCAGTATTTT.

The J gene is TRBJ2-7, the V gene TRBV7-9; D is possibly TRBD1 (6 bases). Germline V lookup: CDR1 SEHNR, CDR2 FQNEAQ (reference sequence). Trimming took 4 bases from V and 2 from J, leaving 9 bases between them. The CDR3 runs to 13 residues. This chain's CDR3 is CASSSRGAYEQYF. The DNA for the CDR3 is TGTGCCAGCAGCTCCAGGGGCGCCTACGAGCAGTACTTC.

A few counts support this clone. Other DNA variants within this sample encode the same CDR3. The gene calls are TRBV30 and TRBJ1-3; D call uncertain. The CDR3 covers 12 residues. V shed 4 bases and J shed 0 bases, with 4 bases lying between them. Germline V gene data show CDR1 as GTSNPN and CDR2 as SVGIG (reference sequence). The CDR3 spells CAWTGSGNTIYF. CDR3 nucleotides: TGTGCCTGGACAGGCTCTGGAAACACCATATATTTT.

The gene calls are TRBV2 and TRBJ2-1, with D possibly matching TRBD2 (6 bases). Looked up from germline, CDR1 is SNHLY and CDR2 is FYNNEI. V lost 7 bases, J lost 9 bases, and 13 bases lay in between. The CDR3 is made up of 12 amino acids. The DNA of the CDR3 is TGTGCCAGCACCCCTTCGGAGGGTGAGCAGTTCTTC. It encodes CASTPSEGEQFF.

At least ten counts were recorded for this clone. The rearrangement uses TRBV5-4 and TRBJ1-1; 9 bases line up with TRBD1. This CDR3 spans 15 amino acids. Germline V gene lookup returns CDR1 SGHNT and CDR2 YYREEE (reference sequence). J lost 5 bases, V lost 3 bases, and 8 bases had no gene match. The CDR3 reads CASSSWTGDKTEAFF. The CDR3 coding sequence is TGTGCCAGCAGCTCCTGGACAGGGGATAAGACTGAAGCTTTCTTT.

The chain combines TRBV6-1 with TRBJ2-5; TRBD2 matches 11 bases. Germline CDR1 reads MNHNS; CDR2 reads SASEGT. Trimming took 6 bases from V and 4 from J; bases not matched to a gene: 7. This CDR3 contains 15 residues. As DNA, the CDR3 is TGTGCCAGCAGCCTAACTAGCGGGAGCATAGAGACCCAGTACTTC. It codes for CASSLTSGSIETQYF.